This TCR beta chain was captured by sequencing in a study of blood T cell repertoires in COVID-19 (dated by TCRdb to the early 2020s). With regard to the full study: Samples covering the acute and convalescent phases of COVID-19 were provided by collaborators in the United States, Italy and Spain. Deeply sampled blood TCRbeta repertoires from subjects exposed to, actively infected with, or recovered from COVID-19 were included in the dataset. Sample metadata almost always included a de-identified subject ID, COVID-19 status, age in years and sex. The material from the prospective study consisted of cDNA or gDNA derived from T cells, B-cell-depleted T cells, or PBMCs. The samples were drawn from the first 160 participants of the ongoing ImmuneRACE study and from 1,200 or so subjects provided by 6 global collaborators. Where HLA class I and class II types were available, the types were taken from metadata supplied by the sample provider, not from assay-based typing. A freely available public database, intended as a resource for researchers studying the immune response to SARS-CoV-2, is where the repertoires were released. What the work shows at the level of the full study, not this receptor alone: How much clinical and demographic metadata was included differed by source and by participant, and the metadata was provided uncurated.

TCRbeta CDR3 regions were amplified from genomic DNA using the immunoSEQ Assay, a bias-controlled multiplex PCR. In the source study's methods: The number of nucleated cells in each sample was estimated from the amplification of reference gene primers within the assay. To quantify the absolute abundance of each unique TCRbeta CDR3 rearrangement, sequence reads were collapsed and filtered. For each sample, productive Simpson clonality was calculated by taking the square root of Simpson's diversity index across productive rearrangements. TCRdb carries this immuneACCESS record with in-frame sequences only. Its versions omit some clonotypes, under half of them owing to an unresolved V gene in the studies checked, with the rest unexplained. V, J and clone size were drawn from that table, and D and trimming were deduced from the DNA. The sample table records 350,000 to 450,000 clones; 75% to 90% of these occur just once. The top ten constitute less than 9% of the sample.

To note about this clone: Its antigen is not yet known. No quality values exist for individual bases; no much larger clone is one base distant.

One collaborating source in Seattle enrolled patients during active infection and followed them longitudinally through the course of disease. The collaborating institutions used their own protocols to collect whole blood in K2EDTA tubes. For TCRbeta analysis, collaborator samples were shipped as frozen whole blood, as isolated PBMCs, or as DNA extracted from either sample type. This receptor was obtained from a woman between 55 and 75 years old with COVID-19, enrolled during active disease. The sequenced material came from peripheral blood.

The DNA sequence is given as TGTGCCAGCACCGACAGGGACAATTCACCCCTCCACTTT. This yields the protein CASTDRDNSPLHF. The chain employs TRBV3-1 (or the pseudogene TRBV3-2) and TRBJ1-6; 7 of the junction bases match TRBD1. According to the germline V gene (reference sequence), CDR1 reads LGHDT and CDR2 reads YNNKEL. The V end gives up 7 bases and the J end 7 bases, leaving 4 bases in the junction not matched to a gene. There are 13 amino acids in the CDR3, from cysteine to phenylalanine inclusive. The sequence is cut down to CDR3 DNA, 39 bases in frame from base 1.